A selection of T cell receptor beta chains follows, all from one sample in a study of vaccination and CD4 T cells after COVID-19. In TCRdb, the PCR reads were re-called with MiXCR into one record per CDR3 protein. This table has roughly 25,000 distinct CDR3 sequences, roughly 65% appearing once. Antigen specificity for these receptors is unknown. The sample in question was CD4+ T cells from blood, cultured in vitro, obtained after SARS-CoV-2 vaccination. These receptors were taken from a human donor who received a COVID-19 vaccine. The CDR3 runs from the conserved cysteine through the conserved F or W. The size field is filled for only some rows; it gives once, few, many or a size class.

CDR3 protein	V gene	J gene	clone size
CASSQQGQGAYEQYF	TRBV5-4	TRBJ2-7	.
CASSLAQGNSFEQYF	TRBV7-6	TRBJ2-7	.
CATSRAARRGTEAFF	TRBV15	TRBJ1-1	.
CASSLERGGNEQFF	TRBV12-3/TRBV12-4	TRBJ2-1	.
CASSTSGGGYTF	TRBV6-1	TRBJ1-2	few
CSATTGRIEYGYTF	TRBV20-1	TRBJ1-2	.
CASTDHGGIYGYTF	TRBV28	TRBJ1-2	.
CASRPRRGDSYNEQFF	TRBV5-1	TRBJ2-1	.
CSAREVRTGGFTDTQYF	TRBV20-1	TRBJ2-3	few
CASSPRAGGQETQYF	TRBV21-1	TRBJ2-5	.
CASSPTSGRLYEQYF	TRBV7-2	TRBJ2-7	.
CASSDPGRAQPQHF	TRBV6-1	TRBJ1-5	few
CASSLTAMGYTF	TRBV12-3/TRBV12-4	TRBJ1-2	once
CASSFYLMAAWEAFF	TRBV7-2	TRBJ1-1	few
CASQTGGSDNQPQHF	TRBV2	TRBJ1-5	.
CASSPQWDRGFYEQYF	TRBV7-2	TRBJ2-7	.
CSARDPGGAGANVLTF	TRBV20-1	TRBJ2-6	.
CASSEQGKVNTEAFF	TRBV6-1	TRBJ1-1	.
CAISEIYEQYF	TRBV10-3	TRBJ2-7	.
CSARDGTGKDTQYF	TRBV20-1	TRBJ2-3	.
CASSMLGQGAGNTIYF	TRBV19	TRBJ1-3	.
CASSPGQWGEQETQYF	TRBV6-2/TRBV6-3	TRBJ2-5	few
CASSPTGTETQYF	TRBV7-3	TRBJ2-5	few
CASSATRQSYGYTF	TRBV6-1	TRBJ1-2	.
CASGGANQPQHF	TRBV6-1	TRBJ1-5	.
CATSDPSHSNQPQHF	TRBV24-1	TRBJ1-5	.
CSAGGPLQETQYF	TRBV20-1	TRBJ2-5	.
CSSRPTGQADYGYTF	TRBV20-1	TRBJ1-2	.